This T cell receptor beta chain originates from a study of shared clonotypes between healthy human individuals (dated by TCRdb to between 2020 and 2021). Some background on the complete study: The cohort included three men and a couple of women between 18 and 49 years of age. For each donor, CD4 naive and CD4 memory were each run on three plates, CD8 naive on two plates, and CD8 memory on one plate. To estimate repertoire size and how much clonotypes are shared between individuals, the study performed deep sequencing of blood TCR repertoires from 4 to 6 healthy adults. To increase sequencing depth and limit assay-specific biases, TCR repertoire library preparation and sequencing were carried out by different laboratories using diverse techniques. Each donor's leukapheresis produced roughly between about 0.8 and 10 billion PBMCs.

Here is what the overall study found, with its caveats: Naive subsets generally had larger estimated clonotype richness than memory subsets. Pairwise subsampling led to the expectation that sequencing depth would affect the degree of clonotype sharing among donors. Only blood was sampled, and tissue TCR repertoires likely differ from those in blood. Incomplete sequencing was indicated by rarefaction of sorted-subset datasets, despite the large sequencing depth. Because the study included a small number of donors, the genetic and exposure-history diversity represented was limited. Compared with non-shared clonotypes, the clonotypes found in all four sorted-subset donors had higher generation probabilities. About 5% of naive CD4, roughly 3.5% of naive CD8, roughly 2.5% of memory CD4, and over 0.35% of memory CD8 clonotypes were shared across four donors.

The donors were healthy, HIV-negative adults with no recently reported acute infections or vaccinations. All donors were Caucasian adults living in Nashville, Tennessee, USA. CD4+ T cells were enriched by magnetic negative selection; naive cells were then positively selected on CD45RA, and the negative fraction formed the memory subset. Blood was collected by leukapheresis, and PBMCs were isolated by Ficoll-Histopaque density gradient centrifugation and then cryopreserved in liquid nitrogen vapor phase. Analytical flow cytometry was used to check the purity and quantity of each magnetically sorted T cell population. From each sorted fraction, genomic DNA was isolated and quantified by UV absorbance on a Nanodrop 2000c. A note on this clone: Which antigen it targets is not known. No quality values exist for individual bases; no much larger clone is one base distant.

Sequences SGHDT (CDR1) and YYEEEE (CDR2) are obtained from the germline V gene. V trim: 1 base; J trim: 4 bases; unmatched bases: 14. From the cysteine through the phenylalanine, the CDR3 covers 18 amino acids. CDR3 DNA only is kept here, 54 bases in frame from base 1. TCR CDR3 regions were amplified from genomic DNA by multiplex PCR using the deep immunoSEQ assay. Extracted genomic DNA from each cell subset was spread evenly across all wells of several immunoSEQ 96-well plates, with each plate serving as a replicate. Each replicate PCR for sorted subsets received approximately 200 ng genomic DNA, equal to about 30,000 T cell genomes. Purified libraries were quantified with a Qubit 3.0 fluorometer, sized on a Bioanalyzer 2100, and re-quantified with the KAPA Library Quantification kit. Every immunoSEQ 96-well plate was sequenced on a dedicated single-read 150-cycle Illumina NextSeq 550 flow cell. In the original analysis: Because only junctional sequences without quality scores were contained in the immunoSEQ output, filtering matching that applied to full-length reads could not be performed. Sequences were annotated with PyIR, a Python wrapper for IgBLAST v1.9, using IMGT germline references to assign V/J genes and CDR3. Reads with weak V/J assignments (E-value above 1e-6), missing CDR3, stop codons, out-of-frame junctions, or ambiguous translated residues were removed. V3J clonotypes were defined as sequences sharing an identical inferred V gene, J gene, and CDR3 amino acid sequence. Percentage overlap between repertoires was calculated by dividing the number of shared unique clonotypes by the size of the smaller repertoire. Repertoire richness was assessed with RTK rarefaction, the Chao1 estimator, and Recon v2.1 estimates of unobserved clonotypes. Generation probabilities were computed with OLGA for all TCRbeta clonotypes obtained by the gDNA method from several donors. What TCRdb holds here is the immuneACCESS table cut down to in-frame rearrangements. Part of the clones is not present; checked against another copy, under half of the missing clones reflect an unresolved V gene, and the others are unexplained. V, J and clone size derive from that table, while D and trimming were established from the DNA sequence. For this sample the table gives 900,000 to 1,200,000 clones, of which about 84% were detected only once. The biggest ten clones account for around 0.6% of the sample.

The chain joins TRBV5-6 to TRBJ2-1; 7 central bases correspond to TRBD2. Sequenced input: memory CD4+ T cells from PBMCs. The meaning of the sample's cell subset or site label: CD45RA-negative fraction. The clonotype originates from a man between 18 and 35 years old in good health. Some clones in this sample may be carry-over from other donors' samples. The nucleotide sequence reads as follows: TGTGCCAGCAGCTTGCTGGGTAGCGGGTCCCGGCGGTACAATGAGCAGTTCTTC. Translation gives CASSLLGSGSRRYNEQFF. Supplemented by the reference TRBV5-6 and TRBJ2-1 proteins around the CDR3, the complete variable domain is DAGVTQSPTHLIKTRGQQVTLRCSPKSGHDTVSWYQQALGQGPQFIFQYYEEEERQRGNFPDRFSGHQFPNYSSELNVNALLLGDSALYLCASSLLGSGSRRYNEQFFGPGTRLTVL.